This TCR beta chain is from a study of identical twins (dated by TCRdb to 2016 to 2017). For the wider study: The study deep-sequenced TCR alpha and beta repertoires from monozygotic twins, unrelated adults of various ages and cord blood to test whether fetal clonotypes persist. To rule out contamination, the twin experiments were replicated at different times with different library preparation protocols.

The CDR3 contains 14 residues, cysteine and phenylalanine counted. Only the CDR3 region is kept as DNA, spanning 42 bases read in frame from base 1. V is shortened by 5 bases, J by 1 base, and the region joining them spans 12 bases. According to the germline V gene, CDR1 reads SGHVS and CDR2 reads FNYEAQ. All donors were healthy Caucasians. Three pairs of female monozygotic twins, all aged about 18 to 29 years, were included in the twin cohort. CD4+ and CD8+ T cell populations were isolated with positive isolation kits from Invitrogen. The library was made by 5' RACE. The data were produced on an Illumina HiSeq 2000. A universal primer binding site was added through template switching, and the final cDNA carried a unique molecular identifier so that TCR cDNA molecules could be counted accurately. Specific primers in the conserved constant-segment region were used to synthesize first-strand cDNA for TCR alpha and beta chains. To control for contamination, every cDNA library was double barcoded, receiving both a SMART-Mk sample barcode and Illumina barcodes. TruSeq adapter sequences and Illumina sample barcodes were added in two successive PCR steps. The TCR alpha and beta cDNA libraries were sequenced on the Illumina HiSeq platform using custom primers. The paper's data handling went like this. MiGEC was used to process raw reads and extract unique molecular identifiers, and MiXCR was used to find CDR3 positions. Recombination models were inferred per individual with the repgenHMM and IGoR tools using an EM algorithm. The analysis of shared clonotypes was done with the tcR package in R, with sharing normalized by the product of cloneset sizes. To study raw recombination free of thymic and clonal selection effects, out-of-frame nonproductive sequences were analyzed. The public reads were reprocessed in TCRdb via fastp at Q25 and MiXCR, keeping in-frame beta chains. When rows share a CDR3 protein, they turn into one entry using the most common DNA and genes. The V and J calls, along with clone size, are taken from TCRdb and not from the paper's own processing. Here the sample has a few hundred thousand distinct CDR3 sequences; nearly 9.5% occur a single time. The top ten hold under 7.5% of the sample.

At least ten counts were recorded for this clonotype. Its cognate antigen has yet to be identified. It has no much larger one-base neighbor in the sample; base qualities were not kept. Findings and caveats that apply to the study as a whole: Conclusions relied on cross-sectional statistical analysis, since the same donors could not be followed over many years. Invariant T cells such as MAIT and iNKT could partly confound zero-insertion analyses, although diverse VJ usage argued against such confounding for most clonotypes. Fewer insertions were carried by abundant cord blood beta clonotypes, a similar but weaker trend appeared in young adult naive repertoires, and no such trend appeared in memory repertoires. Out-of-frame TCR alpha sequences shared between twins showed an excess of low generation-probability sequences compared with coincidental sharing between unrelated individuals. In monozygotic twins, recombination models systematically underestimated out-of-frame TCR alpha sharing, but the models matched the sharing seen between unrelated individuals. In beta out-of-frame sequences, excess twin sharing was weaker, because having fewer shared sequences lowered the signal-to-noise ratio.

The data were also submitted as part of a second study, on yellow fever vaccine responses in identical twins. As the second publication notes: The authors reported that the T cell response to vaccination in identical twins appeared partly convergent and partly personalized. In the study, vaccine-responding T cell clones were precisely tracked in identical twins.

Material: CD8+ T cells sorted from blood. The sequence derives from a woman between 18 and 29 years old in good health. The V and J segments used are TRBV7-6 and TRBJ2-7; the D segment cannot be called with confidence. The DNA is as follows: TGTGCCAGCAGCACCCCAGAGAGTTCCTACGAGCAGTACTTC. Translated, this gives CASSTPESSYEQYF.